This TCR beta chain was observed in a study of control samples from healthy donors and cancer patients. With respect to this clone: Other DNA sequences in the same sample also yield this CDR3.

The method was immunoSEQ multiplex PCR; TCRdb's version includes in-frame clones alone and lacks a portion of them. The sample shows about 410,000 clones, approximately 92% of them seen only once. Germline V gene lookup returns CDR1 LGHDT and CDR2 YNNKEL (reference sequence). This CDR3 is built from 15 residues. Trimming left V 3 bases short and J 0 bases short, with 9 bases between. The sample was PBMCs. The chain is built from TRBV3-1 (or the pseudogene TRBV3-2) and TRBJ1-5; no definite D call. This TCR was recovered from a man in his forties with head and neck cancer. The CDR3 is CASSQGPYSNQPQHF. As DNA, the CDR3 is TGTGCCAGCAGCCAGGGCCCTTATAGCAATCAGCCCCAGCATTTT.